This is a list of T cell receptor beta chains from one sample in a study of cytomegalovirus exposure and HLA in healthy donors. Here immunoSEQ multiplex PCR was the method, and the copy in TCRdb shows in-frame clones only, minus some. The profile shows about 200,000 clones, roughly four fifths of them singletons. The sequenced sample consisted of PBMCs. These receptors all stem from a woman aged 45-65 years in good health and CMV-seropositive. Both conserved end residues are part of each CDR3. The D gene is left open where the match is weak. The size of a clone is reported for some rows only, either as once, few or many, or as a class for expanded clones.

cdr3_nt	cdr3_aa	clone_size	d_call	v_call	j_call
TGTGCCAGCAGTAAATTAGCGGGGTTCGAGCAGTACTTC	CASSKLAGFEQYF	-	TRBD2	TRBV28	TRBJ2-7
TGTGCCAGCAGCTTAATAGGGACAGGTCAGTCCGTGGTTGAGCAGTTCTTC	CASSLIGTGQSVVEQFF	-	TRBD1	TRBV7-3	TRBJ2-1
TGTGCCAGCAGTTACTCGTTCGGAGAGACCCAGTACTTC	CASSYSFGETQYF	-	-	TRBV6-5	TRBJ2-5
TGTGCCATCAGTGATAGACAGGGACCTACTTCTGGGGCCAACGGCCTGACTTTC	CAISDRQGPTSGANGLTF	-	TRBD1	TRBV10-3	TRBJ2-6
TGTTCCAGCAGCTTAGCCGGGACTAGCCTAGGGGGGCAGTTCTTC	CSSSLAGTSLGGQFF	-	TRBD2	TRBV7-9	TRBJ2-1
TGTGCCTGGAGTGTCGGACAGGGGGGTCACGAGCAGTACTTC	CAWSVGQGGHEQYF	-	TRBD1	TRBV30	TRBJ2-7
TGTGCCAGCAGAGGGGCGGATGGCTACACCTTC	CASRGADGYTF	once	-	TRBV28	TRBJ1-2
TGTGCCAGCAGTCGGAGGGACAGGGGGTCAGATACGCAGTATTTT	CASSRRDRGSDTQYF	-	TRBD1	TRBV7-2	TRBJ2-3
TGTGCCAGCAGCTTAGCGGGGCCCCACCAAGAGACCCAGTACTTC	CASSLAGPHQETQYF	-	-	TRBV7-9	TRBJ2-5
TGCGCCAGCAGCCAACCTACGACAGGGCAAGAGACCCAGTACTTC	CASSQPTTGQETQYF	-	TRBD1	TRBV4-1	TRBJ2-5
TGTGCCAGCAGCGCGGGGGACATTCTCTCCTACGAGCAGTACTTC	CASSAGDILSYEQYF	-	-	TRBV5-5	TRBJ2-7
TGTGCCAGCAGTCCAGGGGACAGGGAAGACGAGCAGTACTTC	CASSPGDREDEQYF	-	TRBD1	TRBV28	TRBJ2-7
TGTGCCAGCAGCCCCAGGGAGACCCAGTACTTC	CASSPRETQYF	-	-	TRBV7-8	TRBJ2-5
TGTGCCAGCAGCACCGAGGCGGCAGGGGTGGTGACCGGGGAGCTGTTTTTT	CASSTEAAGVVTGELFF	-	-	TRBV13	TRBJ2-2
TGTGCCAGCAGGGAACAGGGGGCAGGTTCACCCCTCCACTTT	CASREQGAGSPLHF	-	TRBD1	TRBV2	TRBJ1-6
TGTGCCAGCAGTTCCCCCGACAGGAACACTGAAGCTTTCTTT	CASSSPDRNTEAFF	-	-	TRBV6-6	TRBJ1-1
TGTGCCAGTAGTACACCCGGGAGTCCTCCCACAGATACGCAGTATTTT	CASSTPGSPPTDTQYF	-	-	TRBV19	TRBJ2-3
TGTGCCAGCAGAGGGCTAGCGGATTCCTACGAGCAGTACTTC	CASRGLADSYEQYF	few	TRBD2	TRBV27	TRBJ2-7
TGTGCCAGCAGCTTGACCAGGACTAGCGGAAACAATGAGCAGTTCTTC	CASSLTRTSGNNEQFF	few	TRBD2	TRBV5-4	TRBJ2-1
TGTTCCAGCAGCTTAGCGGGACAGGGGGGTTGGTTGGACGAGCAGTACTTC	CSSSLAGQGGWLDEQYF	-	TRBD1	TRBV7-9	TRBJ2-7